This T cell receptor (beta chain) was retrieved from a study of blood T cell repertoires in COVID-19. Study at large: From the United States, Italy and Spain came samples of acute and convalescent COVID-19. PBMCs, B-cell-depleted T cells, or T cells provided the cDNA or gDNA that made up the material.

Original data processing: How many nucleated cells were present was estimated from reference gene primer amplification. Only in-frame clones appear in the TCRdb table, and some are missing; sequencing was by immunoSEQ multiplex PCR. That table is the source of V, J and clone size, and D and trimming were worked out from the DNA. The sample shows more than 90,000 clones, 84% of them seen only once. Germline V lookup: CDR1 SGHVS, CDR2 FNYEAQ. The CDR3 loop spans 13 amino acids. V shed 4 bases, J shed 8 bases, and the junction held 6 bases outside the gene matches. The chain employs TRBV7-6 and TRBJ1-2; 8 bases align to TRBD1. The material sequenced was peripheral blood. The clonotype comes from a human donor in a cohort sampled during active COVID-19. The CDR3 here is CASSSSRTGGYTF. In nucleotides, the CDR3 is TGTGCCAGCAGCTCTTCCAGGACAGGGGGCTACACCTTC.